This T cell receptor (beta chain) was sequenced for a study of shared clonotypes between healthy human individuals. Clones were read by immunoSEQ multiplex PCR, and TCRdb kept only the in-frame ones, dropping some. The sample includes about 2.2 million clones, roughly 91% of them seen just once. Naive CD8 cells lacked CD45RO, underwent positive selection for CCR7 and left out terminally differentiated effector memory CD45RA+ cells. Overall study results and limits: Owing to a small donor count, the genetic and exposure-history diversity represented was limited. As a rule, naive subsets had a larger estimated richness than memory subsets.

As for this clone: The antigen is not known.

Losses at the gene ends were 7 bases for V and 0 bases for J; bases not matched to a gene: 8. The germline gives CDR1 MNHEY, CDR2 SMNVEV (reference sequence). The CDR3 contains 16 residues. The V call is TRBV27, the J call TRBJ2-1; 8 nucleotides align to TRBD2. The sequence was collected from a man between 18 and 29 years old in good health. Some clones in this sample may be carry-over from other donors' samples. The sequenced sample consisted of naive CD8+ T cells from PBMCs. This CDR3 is CASNPAGVSSYNEQFF. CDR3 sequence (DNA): TGTGCCAGCAACCCAGCGGGAGTGAGCTCCTACAATGAGCAGTTCTTC.